Reported below is one T cell receptor beta chain. This sample was included in a study of shared clonotypes between healthy human individuals. V was pared by 6 bases and J by 6 bases, with 6 bases of the junction left unmatched. This CDR3 contains 13 residues. Germline V CDR1 and CDR2: MDHEN, SYDVKM. Only in-frame clones appear in the TCRdb table, and some are missing; sequencing was by immunoSEQ multiplex PCR. The sample records about 1 million clones, about 75% being singletons. The receptor's source is a young man in good health. The sequencing sample was made of memory CD4+ T cells sorted from blood. Documented subset: CD45RA-negative fraction. The chain is built from TRBV28 and TRBJ2-7, with 9 bases matching TRBD1. The CDR3 protein is CASSPGQGFEQYF. The CDR3 region has the DNA TGTGCCAGCAGCCCGGGACAGGGTTTCGAGCAGTACTTC. Based on the CDR3 plus reference TRBV28 and TRBJ2-7, the full variable domain is DVKVTQSSRYLVKRTGEKVFLECVQDMDHENMFWYRQDPGLGLRLIYFSYDVKMKEKGDIPEGYSVSREKKERFSLILESASTNQTSMYLCASSPGQGFEQYFGPGTRLTVT.